This T cell receptor (beta chain) came from a study of cytomegalovirus exposure and HLA in healthy donors (TCRdb year 2017). Context from the whole study: An earlier analysis of some 550 of the donors reported about 250 Gb of sequence data and 117 million unique TCR beta sequences from about 200 million T cells. Roughly 290 gigabases of sequencing data and around 80 million unique TCR sequences made up an early release that covered nearly 650 HLA-typed donors. Of the 350 to 450 genotyped donors, 80% to 90% were placed in the genetic ancestry cluster associated with self-reported Caucasian donors. The aim of the study was to test whether cataloging public T cell receptors could identify signatures of past pathogen exposure. Using immunosequencing, the study profiled T cell repertoires from approximately 700 subjects and related those repertoires to cytomegalovirus serostatus. A separate validation cohort of about 110 different subjects was used in addition to the roughly 720-subject first cohort. To predict cytomegalovirus infection status, the study combined high-throughput TCR immunosequencing, statistical association of individual TCRs with disease status, and machine learning. In a later analysis, previously published TCR beta repertoires from fewer than 750 donors were re-analyzed and high-resolution HLA genotyping was added so that TCR occurrence patterns could be studied. Rather than using new phenotypic data, the later analysis identified candidate immune exposures from TCR beta sequences and from how often those sequences occurred across donors. An earlier analysis of some 500 of the donors applied high-throughput TCR beta sequencing to assess whether each TCR beta V gene segment acted as functional or pseudogenic. Alongside the repertoire data, information on donor age, sex, ethnicity and CMV serostatus was compiled. A later genetic analysis used genome-wide SNP genotypes for about three fifths of the roughly 700 donors, treating that subset as a discovery cohort. Every discovery cohort repertoire had been produced on one sequencing platform. Class I and class II HLA loci were covered by the typing at four-digit resolution. The number of typed donors differed by locus: about 620-640 for A, B, C, DRB1 and DQB1; 500 to 550 for DQA1; roughly 600 for DPA1; and around 450 for DPB1. Four or five DR-DQ haplotypes were treated as single units for association and clustering because of strong linkage in the cohort. On average, about 200,000 unique TCR beta nucleotide sequences were sequenced per donor among several hundred genotyped donors of the cohort, with roughly 18% of those sequences being non-productive.

Remarks on this clone: Its target antigen remains unknown. Base qualities are missing; no much larger clone stands one base away.

The CDR3 has 14 amino acids, counting the end cysteine and phenylalanine. This entry keeps only the CDR3 DNA: 42 bases, framed from base 1. CDR1 is given as SGDLS and CDR2 as YYNGEE, both from the germline V gene. The V end loses 2 bases and the J end loses 0 bases, and a stretch of 6 bases separates them. The cohort was made up of several hundred healthy bone marrow donors. Cohort members were all nominally healthy when sampled, although unrecorded immune exposures were likely present. The donor was CMV seronegative and was included in the group of a few hundred seronegative cohort members. Each donor provided a peripheral blood sample, and peripheral blood mononuclear cells were used for TCR beta sequencing. Genomic DNA extraction from the blood cell samples was performed with the Qiagen DNeasy Blood Extraction Kit. The full study reports these points: Correlated functional status among segregating V segments might be attributable to linkage disequilibrium, but an unknown experimental factor could not be ruled out. Assigning TCR associations to individual alleles was difficult when HLA alleles, especially DR and DQ, strongly co-occurred. The earlier analysis of nearly 600 of the donors excluded roughly 16 rarely observed V segments, including chromosome 9 orphons, because counts were too low. An association between a missense DCLRE1C variant and V-gene and J-gene trimming of TCR beta chains was found in a later genetic analysis and replicated in an independent cohort. A further reported finding was that TCR beta sequences accurately predicted the HLA-A and HLA-B alleles for most subjects in the first cohort. According to a later analysis, TCR association rates differed among HLA loci, with DRB1 alleles showing the most associated TCRs and HLA-C alleles showing the fewest. The authors suggested that the approach could potentially be generalized to other disease states and immunological phenotypes. The only immune exposure information available for the cohort was CMV serostatus. The 87-base-pair reads could not distinguish some IMGT-functional V segments, including TRBV6-2 and TRBV6-3, so those segments were excluded. Because some donors lacked HLA typing at each locus, the association tests relied only on the typed subset. The study gave a list of 150 to 200 TCR beta chains associated with cytomegalovirus. Roughly uniform sequencing depth across donors was assumed in presence/absence analyses, although this assumption may not hold. A later analysis reported that several top co-occurrence clusters appeared linked to parvovirus B19, influenza, CMV and Epstein-Barr virus. Most TCR sequences were seen in very few donors, while some public TCRs were found in many individuals. Broadly in line with IMGT annotations, most TCR beta V segments showed up in productive rearrangements about 87% or about 30% of the time in an earlier analysis of 587 of the donors. A later analysis associated 15,000 or so TCR beta sequences with specific HLA alleles at a false discovery rate of 0.05. Only TCR beta chains were sequenced in this cohort, and the absence of alpha or paired-chain data limited detectable features. Cytomegalovirus status was reported to be diagnosed by the classifier with high specificity and sensitivity in both the original and validation cohorts. A few of the identified cytomegalovirus-associated TCR beta chains were confirmed in vitro to be specific for cytomegalovirus antigens. A later analysis found that HLA-associated TCR beta chains were more clonally expanded and had lower generation probabilities than equally common non-associated chains. Most CMV-associated TCR beta chains appeared to be HLA-restricted in a later analysis, and the HLA associations seemed to be driven largely by CMV exposure. Compared with the 666-donor mean, donors in an Asian-associated ancestry cluster had fewer N-insertions in productive TCRs, according to a later genetic analysis. A cluster of highly shared sequence variants was judged likely to be a technical artifact of the sequencing pipeline.

To prepare the library, the immunoSEQ multiplex PCR assay was applied. The multiplex PCR relied on a mix of 60 forward primers for TCR Vbeta segments and 13 reverse primers for TCR Jbeta segments. The CDR3 region of rearranged TCR beta genes was amplified from genomic DNA by a multiplex PCR assay. The Illumina HiSeq System was used to sequence the amplified TCR beta libraries as 87-base-pair reads. Turning to the authors' computational methods: A later analysis counted 75 million to 100 million unique TCR beta chains across the 550 to 750 repertoires, and some 11 million of these chains were shared by at least two donors. Raw reads were error-corrected and collapsed into unique sequences by a nearest-neighbor algorithm in which closely related sequences were merged to remove PCR and sequencing errors. To assign V, D and J gene segments, CDR3 sequences were aligned to IMGT reference sequences. For a sequence to be retained, a match of at least six nucleotides was required to both a V gene segment and a J gene segment. A rearrangement was called productive if the CDR3 had no stop codons and remained in frame with V and J, and every other rearrangement was called non-productive. CDR3 was defined by IMGT convention, running from the second conserved V-encoded cysteine to the conserved J-encoded phenylalanine. The earlier analysis of about 640 of the donors excluded any sequence lacking an unambiguous match to a single V gene segment. An earlier analysis of 587 of the donors called V segments functional above 56.7% productive rearrangements and segregating when the between-donor standard deviation exceeded 5%. A statistical classification framework was built for diagnosing cytomegalovirus status from the catalog of TCR beta chain sequences. In a later analysis, TCR nucleotide sequences were compared against IMGT/GENE-DB human TR gene sequences so that V and J genes could be assigned. In a later analysis, CDR3 sequences and most-parsimonious VDJ recombination scenarios were assigned using the TCRdist pipeline. In a later analysis, each TCR beta chain was defined by its CDR3 amino acid sequence together with its V-gene family, and reads without a unique V-gene family were excluded. As a way to deal with suspected cross-contamination and a sequencing artifact, a later analysis dropped nearly 600 nucleotide sequences that were highly shared and had low generation probability. For each public chain, a later analysis derived a clonal expansion index from normalized ranks of inferred template counts within each repertoire. In a later analysis, generation probabilities were computed using a VDJ recombination model fitted to out-of-frame rearrangements, and the results were checked against IGoR. Hypergeometric tests were used in a later analysis to score TCR-TCR, TCR-HLA and TCR-CMV co-occurrence, with a repertoire-size bias correction applied to the TCR pairs. A later analysis estimated false discovery rates by permuting HLA or CMV assignments 20 times. In a later analysis, co-occurring TCRs were grouped using DBSCAN, with TCRdist sequence similarity added in when clustering inside HLA-allele-positive subsets. Co-occurrence clustering excluded repertoires with fewer than 30,000 or more than 120,000 public chains, plus five with anomalous nucleotide sharing. TCRdb provides this immuneACCESS table in a form limited to in-frame rearrangements. Some clones are lacking; in checked studies, under half of them reflect an unresolved V gene, and why the rest are absent is not known. The V and J calls and the clone size are those of that table, but D and trimming were determined from the DNA. The sample profile shows 150,000 to 200,000 clones; approximately 81% of them were found once. The top ten clonotypes cover around 0.26% of the sample.

The source is a boy younger than 18 in good health and CMV-seronegative. This chain joins TRBV9 to TRBJ1-3, with the D gene not confidently named. Sequences were obtained from PBMCs. The DNA sequence is given as TGTGCCAGCAGCGTCGCGCTCTCTGGAAACACCATATATTTT. Protein translation: CASSVALSGNTIYF. With all but the CDR3 taken from the reference TRBV9 and TRBJ1-3 genes, the full variable domain is: DSGVTQTPKHLITATGQRVTLRCSPRSGDLSVYWYQQSLDQGLQFLIQYYNGEERAKGNILERFSAQQFPDLHSELNLSSLELGDSALYFCASSVALSGNTIYFGEGSWLTVV.